These T cell receptor beta chains were read from a single sample in a study of cytomegalovirus exposure and HLA in healthy donors. TCRdb's copy holds only in-frame clones and misses some; the assay was immunoSEQ multiplex PCR. The repertoire holds over 150,000 clones, with about three quarters as singletons. The specimen sequenced was PBMCs. The receptors originated from a woman aged 40 to 50 in good health and CMV-seronegative. Each CDR3 is given with its conserved first and last residue. The D gene is left open where the match is weak. Not every row has a clone size; where given, it reads once, few, many or a size class.

V gene: TRBV5-1; clone size: few; J gene: TRBJ2-5; D gene: .; CDR3 DNA: TGCGCCAGCAGCGGCGGTACGGGGGGCTATCAAGAGACCCAGTACTTC; CDR3 protein: CASSGGTGGYQETQYF
V gene: TRBV4-1; clone size: .; J gene: TRBJ1-1; D gene: .; CDR3 DNA: TGCGCCAGCAGCCCCCAGAACACTGAAGCTTTCTTT; CDR3 protein: CASSPQNTEAFF
V gene: TRBV28; clone size: .; J gene: TRBJ1-2; D gene: TRBD1; CDR3 DNA: TGTGCCAGCAGTTCCGGGACAGGAGACGTCTATGGCTACACCTTC; CDR3 protein: CASSSGTGDVYGYTF
V gene: TRBV5-6; clone size: .; J gene: TRBJ2-7; D gene: TRBD2; CDR3 DNA: TGTGCCAGCAGCTCGAAAGGGGAGGGAGGAAAATCCTACGAGCAGTACTTC; CDR3 protein: CASSSKGEGGKSYEQYF
V gene: TRBV2; clone size: .; J gene: TRBJ1-6; D gene: .; CDR3 DNA: TGTGCCAGCAGTTCACAGGGACCCCCTAATTCACCCCTCCACTTT; CDR3 protein: CASSSQGPPNSPLHF
V gene: TRBV30; clone size: .; J gene: TRBJ2-3; D gene: .; CDR3 DNA: TGTGCCTGGAGTGTGGGTCAGGAATCTAGCACAGATACGCAGTATTTT; CDR3 protein: CAWSVGQESSTDTQYF
V gene: TRBV7-8; clone size: once; J gene: TRBJ2-1; D gene: TRBD2; CDR3 DNA: TGTGCCAGCAGCTTATCCAGGTGGGGGGGTGAGCAGTTCTTC; CDR3 protein: CASSLSRWGGEQFF
V gene: TRBV19; clone size: .; J gene: TRBJ1-5; D gene: .; CDR3 DNA: TGTGCCAGTAAATCCCCGGAAGGGGGTTCGAATCAGCCCCAGCATTTT; CDR3 protein: CASKSPEGGSNQPQHF
V gene: TRBV6-6; clone size: .; J gene: TRBJ2-7; D gene: .; CDR3 DNA: TGTGCCAGCGTCCCGACAGTAGACTCCTACGAGCAGTACTTC; CDR3 protein: CASVPTVDSYEQYF
V gene: TRBV20-1; clone size: .; J gene: TRBJ2-7; D gene: .; CDR3 DNA: TGCAGTGCTAGAGCTAGGGGCGAGCAGTACTTC; CDR3 protein: CSARARGEQYF
V gene: TRBV2; clone size: .; J gene: TRBJ1-1; D gene: .; CDR3 DNA: TGTGCCAGCAGTGAACAGTTGGCCACCGTAAATGTGAACACTGAAGCTTTCTTT; CDR3 protein: CASSEQLATVNVNTEAFF
V gene: TRBV27; clone size: .; J gene: TRBJ2-1; D gene: TRBD2; CDR3 DNA: TGTGCCAGCAGTTTTATGGGAGGGCCCGGGAATGAGCAGTTCTTC; CDR3 protein: CASSFMGGPGNEQFF
V gene: TRBV10-3; clone size: .; J gene: TRBJ1-1; D gene: TRBD1; CDR3 DNA: TGTGCCATCAGACAGGGGGGGCCTACTGAAGCTTTCTTT; CDR3 protein: CAIRQGGPTEAFF
V gene: TRBV11-3; clone size: .; J gene: TRBJ2-3; D gene: TRBD2; CDR3 DNA: TGTGCCAGCAGCTTAGGACTAGCGGGCAGCACAGATACGCAGTATTTT; CDR3 protein: CASSLGLAGSTDTQYF